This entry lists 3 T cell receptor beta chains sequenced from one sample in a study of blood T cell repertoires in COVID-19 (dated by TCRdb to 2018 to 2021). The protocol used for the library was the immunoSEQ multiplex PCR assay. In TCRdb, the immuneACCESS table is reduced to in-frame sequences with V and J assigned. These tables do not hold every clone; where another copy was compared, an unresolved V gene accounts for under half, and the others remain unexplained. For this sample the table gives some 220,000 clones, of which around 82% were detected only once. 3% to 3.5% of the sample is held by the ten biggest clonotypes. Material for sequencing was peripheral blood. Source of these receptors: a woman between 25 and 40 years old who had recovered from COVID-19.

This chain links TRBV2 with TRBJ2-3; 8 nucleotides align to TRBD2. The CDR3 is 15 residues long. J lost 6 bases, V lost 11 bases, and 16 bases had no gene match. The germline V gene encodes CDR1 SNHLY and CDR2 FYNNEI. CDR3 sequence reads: CAVRAVAGGRDTQYF. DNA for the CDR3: TGTGCCGTCCGGGCGGTGGCGGGAGGCCGGGATACGCAGTATTTT.

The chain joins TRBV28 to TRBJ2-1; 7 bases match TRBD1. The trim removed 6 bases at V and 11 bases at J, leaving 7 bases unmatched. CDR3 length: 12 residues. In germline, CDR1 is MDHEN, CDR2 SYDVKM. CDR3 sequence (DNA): TGTGCCAGCAGAACAGACAGGGTTAAGCAGTTCTTC. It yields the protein CASRTDRVKQFF.

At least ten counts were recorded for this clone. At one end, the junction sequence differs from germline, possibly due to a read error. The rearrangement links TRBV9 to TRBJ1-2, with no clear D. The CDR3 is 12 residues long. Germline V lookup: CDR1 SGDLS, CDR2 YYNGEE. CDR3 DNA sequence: TGTGCCAGCAGCGTACCACCGGACGGGGTAGCCTTC. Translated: CASSVPPDGVAF.